The 30 T cell receptor beta chains below come from one sample, sequenced in a study of blood T cell repertoires in COVID-19. The data were produced by immunoSEQ multiplex PCR, yet TCRdb's version contains in-frame clones alone and is incomplete. The repertoire holds around 99,000 clones, with approximately 88% as singletons. Sequenced input: peripheral blood. Receptor source: a middle-aged man with active or convalescent COVID-19.

This clone was counted once. The chain recombines TRBV7-8 with TRBJ1-2; D not certain. Per germline, CDR1 SGHVS and CDR2 FQNEAQ. The CDR3 has 15 residues. The V gene lost 5 bases and the J gene lost 0 bases, with 13 bases spanning the gap. The CDR3 sequence: CASSVGLNPNYGYTF. CDR3 sequence (DNA): TGTGCCAGCAGCGTCGGACTTAACCCTAACTATGGCTACACCTTC.

The J gene is TRBJ1-1, the V gene TRBV6-6; tentatively, D is TRBD1 (5 bases). Trimming removed 6 bases from V and 10 bases from J, with 18 bases in between. The germline gives CDR1 MNHNY, CDR2 SVGAGI (reference sequence). CDR3 length equals 13 residues. The CDR3 DNA is TGTGCCAGCAGCTGGGACTCTACAGGTAGAGCTTTCTTT. Amino acid sequence: CASSWDSTGRAFF.

The chain combines TRBV6-2 or TRBV6-3 with TRBJ2-3, with 9 positions matching TRBD2. Looked up from germline, CDR1 is MNHEY and CDR2 is SVGEGT. The CDR3 spans 12 residues. Trimming at V came to 6 bases and at J to 9 bases, leaving 4 bases not matched to a gene. Here the CDR3 reads CASSRLAETQYF. The DNA of the CDR3 is TGTGCCAGCAGCCGACTAGCGGAGACGCAGTATTTT.

The chain carries TRBV3-1 (or the pseudogene TRBV3-2) and TRBJ1-6; no firm D call. This CDR3 region has 13 residues. With 2 bases removed from V and 9 bases from J, the gap between germline ends came to 8 bases. Germline assignment: CDR1 LGHDT and CDR2 YNNKEL (reference sequence). The CDR3: CASSQPGSSPLHF. The CDR3 nucleotides are TGTGCCAGCAGCCAACCGGGGAGTTCACCCCTCCACTTT.

The gene calls are TRBV11-2 and TRBJ2-3; 11 bases are a match to TRBD2. Germline trimming cut 8 bases from V and 3 bases from J; bases unmatched to any gene: 7. CDR1 and CDR2 (germline): SGHAT, FQNNGV. This CDR3 contains 15 residues. CDR3 sequence: CASGSTSGRTDTQYF. The CDR3 nucleotides are TGTGCCAGCGGGTCAACTAGCGGGAGAACAGATACGCAGTATTTT.

The sample holds one count of this clone. The rearrangement joins TRBV25-1 to TRBJ1-2; no clear D. Trimming cost V 1 base and J 7 bases, with 13 bases left between them. Germline lookup yields CDR1 MGHDK and CDR2 SYGVNS. The CDR3 length is 14 residues. The CDR3 sequence is CASSELRIDRGYTF. The CDR3 DNA reads TGTGCCAGCAGTGAATTGAGGATCGATCGTGGCTACACCTTC.

V usage is TRBV19 and J usage is TRBJ1-5, with D possibly matching TRBD1 (6 bases). V shed 4 bases and J shed 0 bases, with 19 bases lying between them. CDR3 size: 18 residues. Germline CDR1 and CDR2: LNHDA and SQIVND (reference sequence). The CDR3 is CASSSPAGTTYSNQPQHF. For the CDR3, the DNA is TGTGCCAGTAGTAGCCCCGCCGGGACAACATATAGCAATCAGCCCCAGCATTTT.

This chain joins TRBV2 and TRBJ1-1; D gene unclear. The CDR3 contains 13 residues. Trimming left V 2 bases short and J 6 bases short, with 10 bases between. Germline assignment: CDR1 SNHLY and CDR2 FYNNEI. The CDR3 is CASSELWASEAFF. CDR3 in DNA: TGTGCCAGCAGTGAACTTTGGGCTTCTGAAGCTTTCTTT.

This clone has just a few counts. The chain combines TRBV25-1 with TRBJ2-3, with 9 bases identical to TRBD1. J lost 7 bases, V lost 3 bases, and 8 bases had no gene match. The CDR3 contains 15 residues. Germline assignment: CDR1 MGHDK and CDR2 SYGVNS. The CDR3 loop is CASSDSGTGRNTQYF. The CDR3 DNA reads TGTGCCAGCAGTGACTCCGGGACAGGGAGGAATACGCAGTATTTT.

This chain joins TRBV5-1 and TRBJ1-6, with 7 positions matching TRBD1. This CDR3 is 15 amino acids long. V trimming: 3 bases; J trimming: 10 bases; junction bases outside the gene matches: 10. Germline V gene lookup returns CDR1 SGHRS and CDR2 YFSETQ. The CDR3 nucleotides read TGCGCCAGCAGCTCGGAGGGGGCCCTGGGATCACCCCTCCACTTT. It is translated as CASSSEGALGSPLHF.

The chain combines TRBV18 with TRBJ2-5; possible D gene TRBD1, 6 bases. The V end was cut by 3 bases, the J end by 1 base, with 15 bases between. The length of the CDR3 is 16 residues. Germline V gives CDR1 KGHSH, CDR2 LQKENI. The CDR3 DNA reads as TGTGCCAGCTCACCTTCCCGGGGACAACTCCAAGAGACCCAGTACTTC. Its protein product is CASSPSRGQLQETQYF.

The V call is TRBV6-2 or TRBV6-3, the J call TRBJ2-3; 10 bases are a match to TRBD2. Germline CDR1 reads MNHEY; CDR2 reads SVGEGT. The ends lost 6 bases at V and 3 bases at J; junction bases unmatched: 6. The CDR3 runs to 15 residues. DNA for the CDR3: TGTGCCAGCAGCCTAGCGGGAGTGGGGACAGATACGCAGTATTTT. Protein product: CASSLAGVGTDTQYF.

This clone came up once. J is TRBJ2-3 and V is TRBV2; 7 nucleotides agree with TRBD1. After removal of 5 bases from V and 2 bases from J, the junction contained 7 bases not matched to a gene. Per germline, CDR1 SNHLY and CDR2 FYNNEI. The CDR3 loop spans 15 amino acids. CDR3 sequence: CASSYNRGNTDTQYF. CDR3 in DNA: TGTGCCAGCAGTTACAACAGGGGAAACACAGATACGCAGTATTTT.

The chain employs TRBV6-5 and TRBJ2-7; 8 bases fit TRBD1. The germline V gene encodes CDR1 MNHEY and CDR2 SVGAGI. The trim removed 6 bases at V and 4 bases at J, leaving 5 bases unmatched. The CDR3 consists of 13 residues. The DNA of the CDR3 is TGTGCCAGCAGGGGCAGGGGGCAGTACGAGCAGTACTTC. Protein sequence: CASRGRGQYEQYF.

This chain uses TRBV4-1 with TRBJ2-1; TRBD2 matches 13 bases. The J segment lost 7 bases and the V segment lost 4 bases, leaving 1 base of the junction unmatched. The CDR3 totals 14 residues. Germline V gives CDR1 MGHRA, CDR2 YSYEKL. CDR3 sequence: CASSRTSGRNEQFF. The CDR3 nucleotides read TGCGCCAGCAGCCGGACTAGCGGGAGAAATGAGCAGTTCTTC.

The J gene is TRBJ1-2, the V gene TRBV19; TRBD1 agrees at 7 bases. The length of the CDR3 is 14 residues. Germline CDR1 LNHDA, CDR2 SQIVND (reference sequence). V trimming: 0 bases; J trimming: 5 bases; junction bases outside the gene matches: 3. The CDR3 region has the DNA TGTGCCAGTAGTATAGACGGGACAGCGTATGGCTACACCTTC. Its translation: CASSIDGTAYGYTF.

The chain has TRBV11-2 and TRBJ2-7; 7 bases agree with TRBD1. Per the germline V gene, CDR1 is SGHAT and CDR2 is FQNNGV. V shed 5 bases and J 0 bases; nucleotides not matched to a gene: 13. This CDR3 has 17 residues. As DNA, the CDR3 is TGTGCCAGCAGCCAGGTAGGCGCAGGGGGAAGCTCCTACGAGCAGTACTTC. This gives the protein CASSQVGAGGSSYEQYF. Full variable domain (rest looked up from reference TRBV11-2 and TRBJ2-7): EAGVAQSPRYKIIEKRQSVAFWCNPISGHATLYWYQQILGQGPKLLIQFQNNGVVDDSQLPKDRFSAERLKGVDSTLKIQPAKLEDSAVYLCASSQVGAGGSSYEQYFGPGTRLTVT.

The CDR3 loop reads CASSFGGRPYNEQFF. CDR3 DNA: TGTGCCAGCAGCTTTGGCGGGAGGCCTTACAATGAGCAGTTCTTC. This rearrangement joins TRBV5-6 to TRBJ2-1; TRBD2 matches 8 bases. Germline CDR1 SGHDT, CDR2 YYEEEE. The junction had 5 bases not matched to a gene; V was cut back by 2 bases and J by 4 bases. This CDR3 comprises 15 residues.

This chain joins TRBV4-1 and TRBJ1-1; the D is unclear. CDR3 length equals 13 residues. Germline CDR1 MGHRA, CDR2 YSYEKL. Trimming stripped 1 base from V and 5 bases from J, with 8 bases between. The CDR3 DNA is TGCGCCAGCAGCCAAGGGACTGCTACTGAAGCTTTCTTT. Translated: CASSQGTATEAFF.

This chain links TRBV2 with TRBJ2-7; 15 bases fit TRBD2. CDR3 size: 17 residues. The J segment lost 0 bases and the V segment lost 7 bases, leaving 7 bases of the junction unmatched. Germline V gene lookup returns CDR1 SNHLY and CDR2 FYNNEI. For the CDR3, the DNA is TGTGCCAGCACTCCGGGACTAGCGGGAGGCCACTCCTACGAGCAGTACTTC. This gives the protein CASTPGLAGGHSYEQYF.

The V call is TRBV28, the J call TRBJ2-3, with TRBD1 as a possible D gene (6 bases). Germline CDR1 reads MDHEN; CDR2 reads SYDVKM. This CDR3 contains 15 residues. Trimming took 3 bases from V and 2 from J, leaving 12 bases between them. CDR3 DNA sequence: TGTGCCAGCAGTTTTGGACAGTTCGCCACAGATACGCAGTATTTT. Protein sequence: CASSFGQFATDTQYF.

The V call is TRBV7-8, the J call TRBJ2-3, with D uncertain. CDR1 SGHVS and CDR2 FQNEAQ come from the germline V gene. Trimming left V 5 bases short and J 0 bases short, with 18 bases between. The CDR3 is made up of 17 amino acids. CDR3: CASSPTQSRTSTDTQYF. CDR3 nucleotide sequence: TGTGCCAGCAGCCCGACACAATCCCGAACTAGCACAGATACGCAGTATTTT.

About this clone: Other DNA sequences in this sample translate to the same CDR3. The chain recombines TRBV9 with TRBJ1-1, with D perhaps matching TRBD1 (6 bases). Between the trimmed V and J ends, which lost 4 bases and 0 bases, there was a span of 13 bases. The germline gives CDR1 SGDLS, CDR2 YYNGEE. CDR3 length equals 15 residues. CDR3 sequence reads: CASSPSGGLNTEAFF. CDR3 nucleotides: TGTGCCAGCAGCCCTAGCGGGGGCCTGAACACTGAAGCTTTCTTT. Looking up the rest from reference TRBV9 and TRBJ1-1 gives the full variable domain: DSGVTQTPKHLITATGQRVTLRCSPRSGDLSVYWYQQSLDQGLQFLIQYYNGEERAKGNILERFSAQQFPDLHSELNLSSLELGDSALYFCASSPSGGLNTEAFFGQGTRLTVV.

Concerning this clone itself: One junction end disagrees with the germline gene, perhaps due to a read error. The gene calls are TRBV6-6 and TRBJ1-4, with 9 bases matching TRBD1. Looked up from germline, CDR1 is MNHNY and CDR2 is SVGAGI (reference sequence). The CDR3 spans 15 residues. The CDR3 DNA is TGTGCCAGCACTTACTCCGGGACAGGGTATGAAAAACTGTTTTTT. Translated, it gives CASTYSGTGYEKLFF.

The chain employs TRBV10-3 and TRBJ1-5, with no clear D. The germline V gene encodes CDR1 ENHRY and CDR2 SYGVKD. CDR3 length: 15 residues. Trimming cost V 2 bases and J 6 bases, with 14 bases left between them. CDR3 sequence reads: CAISENIQEGQPQHF. The CDR3 DNA reads as TGTGCCATCAGTGAGAACATTCAGGAAGGTCAGCCCCAGCATTTT.

The CDR3 coding sequence is TGTGCCAGCAGCTTACACCCCCCACAGGCGTATTTT. This sequence encodes CASSLHPPQAYF. The chain combines TRBV7-8 with TRBJ2-3; a weak D match, TRBD1 (5 bases). CDR3 length equals 12 residues. CDR1 and CDR2 from the germline V gene are SGHVS and FQNEAQ. V dropped 2 bases and J dropped 14 bases, with 14 bases sitting between them.

The chain carries TRBV3-1 (or the pseudogene TRBV3-2) and TRBJ1-2, with 8 bases that match TRBD1. In germline, CDR1 is LGHDT, CDR2 YNNKEL (reference sequence). The CDR3 consists of 19 residues. Trimming removed 4 bases from V and 7 bases from J; junction bases left unmatched: 23. CDR3: CASSPHPDRAGVVEGGYTF. Here the CDR3 DNA reads TGTGCCAGCAGCCCTCACCCGGACAGGGCAGGGGTAGTTGAGGGTGGCTACACCTTC.

The genes are TRBV5-1 and TRBJ2-7; 10 nucleotides match TRBD1. V trimming: 7 bases; J trimming: 8 bases; junction bases outside the gene matches: 6. CDR3 length: 12 residues. The germline gives CDR1 SGHRS, CDR2 YFSETQ. Here the CDR3 reads CASRGTGDKQYF. CDR3 sequence (DNA): TGCGCCAGCCGTGGGACAGGGGATAAGCAGTACTTC.

This chain links TRBV15 with TRBJ2-5; 7 bases are shared with TRBD2. CDR3 length: 15 residues. The germline gives CDR1 LNHNV, CDR2 YYDKDF (reference sequence). After removal of 0 bases from V and 2 bases from J, the junction contained 3 bases not matched to a gene. The CDR3 DNA sequence: TGTGCCACCAGCAGAGAGAAGCGGGGACAAGAGACCCAGTACTTC. As protein: CATSREKRGQETQYF.

The chain recombines TRBV4-3 with TRBJ2-2; maybe TRBD2 (6 bases). The ends were cut back, 1 base at V and 4 bases at J, with 7 bases in the middle. This CDR3 comprises 14 residues. The germline CDR1 and CDR2 sequences are LGHNA and YSLEER. CDR3 sequence: CASSQVGGTGELFF. The CDR3 DNA reads TGCGCCAGCAGCCAAGTCGGGGGCACCGGGGAGCTGTTTTTT.